This passage covers 8 T cell receptor beta chains from one sample sequenced in a study of blood T cells in healthy people across ages. Using a J-beta primer mix together with a sample-barcoded 5' primer, a second PCR was run for about 6 to 11 cycles. From the 5' RACE reads, TCRdb called clonotypes with MiXCR, one entry per CDR3 protein. The sample yields hundreds of thousands of distinct CDR3 sequences, approximately 30% seen once. The specimen sequenced was blood. All receptors come from an elderly woman in good health.

This clonotype was picked up a small number of times. For the CDR3, the DNA is TGTGCCTGGGGGGACAGCAGGAACCACCCGGCTTCCTACAATGAGCAGTTCTTC. Amino acids: CAWGDSRNHPASYNEQFF. This chain connects TRBV30 to TRBJ2-1; TRBD1 matches at 7 bases. The J segment lost 1 base and the V segment lost 5 bases, leaving 17 bases of the junction unmatched. CDR3 length: 18 amino acids. CDR1 GTSNPN and CDR2 SVGIG come from the germline V gene (reference sequence).

This clonotype was detected many times. V is TRBV5-1 and J is TRBJ2-1; the D call may be TRBD1 or TRBD2 (5 bases each). CDR3 length equals 14 residues. V lost 5 bases and J lost 9, with 18 bases in between. Germline-derived CDR1 and CDR2 are SGHRS and YFSETQ. CDR3 loop: CASRERGPASEQFF. CDR3 DNA: TGCGCCAGCAGGGAAAGGGGACCCGCGAGTGAGCAGTTCTTC.

CDR3 nucleotide sequence: TGCAGCGTTGTAGGGACAGCCATGTCGGACGAGCAGTACTTC. Its translation is CSVVGTAMSDEQYF. The rearrangement links TRBV29-1 to TRBJ2-5; 7 bases match TRBD1. The J call is doubtful: the DNA matches TRBJ2-7 better. Germline CDR1 is SQVTM and CDR2 is ANQGSEA. The CDR3 runs to 14 residues.

This rearrangement joins TRBV7-6 to TRBJ2-3, with D unresolved. Trimming pared 5 bases from V and 1 base from J, leaving 13 bases between. The CDR3 runs 15 residues. The germline gives CDR1 SGHVS, CDR2 FNYEAQ. DNA of the CDR3: TGTGCCAGCAGCCCCGACTCCGTGGGCACAGATACGCAGTATTTT. It translates to CASSPDSVGTDTQYF.

This clonotype came up a few times. The rearrangement joins TRBV29-1 to TRBJ2-4; a possible D gene is TRBD1 (6 bases). The CDR3 totals 13 residues. V lost 7 bases and J 0 bases, leaving 10 bases between the germline ends. In germline, CDR1 is SQVTM, CDR2 ANQGSEA. The CDR3 is CSATGLAKNIQYF. The CDR3 coding sequence is TGCAGCGCGACAGGCTTAGCCAAAAACATTCAGTACTTC.

The sample holds many counts of this clonotype. The rearrangement uses TRBV20-1 and TRBJ2-5, with 9 bases that match TRBD2. Germline loops: CDR1 DFQATT, CDR2 SNEGSKA (reference sequence). The CDR3 is 17 residues long. V lost 7 bases to trimming and J lost 3 bases; unmatched junction nucleotides: 18. CDR3 protein: CSVRGLAGTQGEETQYF. Written as DNA, the CDR3 is TGCAGTGTCAGGGGCCTAGCGGGGACTCAGGGAGAAGAGACCCAGTACTTC.

This clonotype was seen ten or more times. V gene TRBV5-6 combines with J gene TRBJ2-5, with 9 bases lining up with TRBD2. Per the germline V gene, CDR1 is SGHDT and CDR2 is YYEEEE. The CDR3 spans 15 residues. V lost 4 bases, J lost 5 bases, and 9 bases stayed unmatched. The CDR3 bases are TGTGCCAGCAGCCCACTGCGGGGGGGCGGGGAGACCCAGTACTTC. Its translation is CASSPLRGGGETQYF.

In this sample, this clonotype turned up many times. This clone may be a read error of a much larger clone one base away. This chain connects TRBV4-2 to TRBJ2-7; tentatively, D is TRBD1 or TRBD2 (5 bases each). This CDR3 contains 12 residues. The ends were cut back, 0 bases at V and 9 bases at J, with 9 bases in the middle. From germline, CDR1 is LGHNA and CDR2 YNFKEQ. CDR3 region: CASSQDMRGQYF. The CDR3 DNA reads as TGTGCCAGCAGCCAAGATATGAGGGGGCAGTACTTC.